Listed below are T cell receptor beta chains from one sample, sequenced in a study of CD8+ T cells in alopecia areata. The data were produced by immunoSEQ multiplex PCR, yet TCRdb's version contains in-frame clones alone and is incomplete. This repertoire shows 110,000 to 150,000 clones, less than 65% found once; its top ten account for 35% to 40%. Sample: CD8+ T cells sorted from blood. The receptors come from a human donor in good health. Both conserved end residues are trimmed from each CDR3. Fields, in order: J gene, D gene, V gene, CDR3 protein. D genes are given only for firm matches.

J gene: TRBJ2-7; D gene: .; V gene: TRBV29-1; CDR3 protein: SVVHFYEQY
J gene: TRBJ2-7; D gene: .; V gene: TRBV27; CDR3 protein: ASSRGRRNEQY
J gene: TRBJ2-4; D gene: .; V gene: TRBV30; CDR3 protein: AWSPPGVDIQY
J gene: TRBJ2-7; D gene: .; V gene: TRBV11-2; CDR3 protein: ASSLAGNRYEQY
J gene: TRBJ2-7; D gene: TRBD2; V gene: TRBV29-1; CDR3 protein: SVFGLAGFDEQY
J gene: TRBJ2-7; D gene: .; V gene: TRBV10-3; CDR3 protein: AISGQAYEQY
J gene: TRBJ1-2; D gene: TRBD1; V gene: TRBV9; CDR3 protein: ASSPGDRGYFGYT
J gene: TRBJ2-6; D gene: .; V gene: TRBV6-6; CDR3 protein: ASSPGLGANVLT
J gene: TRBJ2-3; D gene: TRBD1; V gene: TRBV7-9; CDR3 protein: ASSPWTGADTQY
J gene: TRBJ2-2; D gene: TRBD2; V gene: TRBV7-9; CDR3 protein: ASSAGLAGGPAGELF
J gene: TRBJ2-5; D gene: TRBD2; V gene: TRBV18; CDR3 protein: ASSNRASGQETQY
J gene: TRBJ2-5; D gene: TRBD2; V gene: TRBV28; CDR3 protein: ASRWTSGRTQY
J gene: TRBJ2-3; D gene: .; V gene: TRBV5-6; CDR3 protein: ASSLEGDTQY
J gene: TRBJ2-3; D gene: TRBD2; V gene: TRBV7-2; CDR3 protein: ASSRLAGDTQY
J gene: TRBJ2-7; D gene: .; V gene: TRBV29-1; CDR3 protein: SVVSGDTYEQY
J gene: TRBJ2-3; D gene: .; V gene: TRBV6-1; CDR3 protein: ASSHKRSTDTQY
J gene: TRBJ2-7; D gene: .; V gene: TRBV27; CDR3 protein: ASSPSGPLREQY
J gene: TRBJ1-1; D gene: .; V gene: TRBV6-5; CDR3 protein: ASSYGGGDRAF
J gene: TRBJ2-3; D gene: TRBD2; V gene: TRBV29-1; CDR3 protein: SVGSAGAVTDTQY
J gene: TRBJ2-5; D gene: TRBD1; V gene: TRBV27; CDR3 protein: ASSLRQGAPGVLD
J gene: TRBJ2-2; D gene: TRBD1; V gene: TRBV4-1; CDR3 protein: ASSRTGQGEGTGELF
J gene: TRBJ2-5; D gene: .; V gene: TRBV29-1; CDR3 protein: SVDAEEYQETQY
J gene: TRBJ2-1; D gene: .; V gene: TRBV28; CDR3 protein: ASSFGEQF
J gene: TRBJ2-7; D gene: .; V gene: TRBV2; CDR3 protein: ASRDDQGYEQY
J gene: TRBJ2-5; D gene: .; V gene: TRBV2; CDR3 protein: ASSSGGWETQY
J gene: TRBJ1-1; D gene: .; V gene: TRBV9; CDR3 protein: ASSVDSGMNTEAF
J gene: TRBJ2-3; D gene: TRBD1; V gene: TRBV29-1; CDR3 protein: SVRTGDFTDTQY
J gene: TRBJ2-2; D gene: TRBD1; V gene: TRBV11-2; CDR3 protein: ASSLVRQGAGTGELF
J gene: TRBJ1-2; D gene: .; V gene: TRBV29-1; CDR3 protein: SVEGRDGYT
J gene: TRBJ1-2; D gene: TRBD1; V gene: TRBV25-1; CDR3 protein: ASTTGGYGYT
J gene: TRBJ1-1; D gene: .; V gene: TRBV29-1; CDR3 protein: SVPEGTEAF
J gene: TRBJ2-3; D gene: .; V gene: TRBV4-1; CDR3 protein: ASSQEDPDPPDTQY
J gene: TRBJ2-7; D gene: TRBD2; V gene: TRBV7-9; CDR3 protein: ASSPAGTSAYEQY
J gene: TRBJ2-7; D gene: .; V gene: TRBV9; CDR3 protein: ASSEGGTYEQY
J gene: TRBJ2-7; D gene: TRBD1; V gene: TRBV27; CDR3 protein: ASSFTGARYEQY
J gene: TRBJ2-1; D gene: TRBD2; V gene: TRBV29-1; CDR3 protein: SGPGLGSNEQF
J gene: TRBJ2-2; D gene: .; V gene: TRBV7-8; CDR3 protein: ASRFGTSNTGELF
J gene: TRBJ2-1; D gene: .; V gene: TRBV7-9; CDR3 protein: ASSFSAGEQF
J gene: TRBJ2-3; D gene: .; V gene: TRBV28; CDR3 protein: ASCVGSSSTDTQY
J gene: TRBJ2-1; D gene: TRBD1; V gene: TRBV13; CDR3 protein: ASSFGQGAYNEQF
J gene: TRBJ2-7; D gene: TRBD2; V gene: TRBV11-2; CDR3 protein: ASSLVASGYEQY
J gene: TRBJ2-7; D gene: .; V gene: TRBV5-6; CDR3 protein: ASSSAEGHLYEQY
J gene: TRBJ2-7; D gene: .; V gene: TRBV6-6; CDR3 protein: ASSPNYEQY
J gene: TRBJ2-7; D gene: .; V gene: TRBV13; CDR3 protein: ASSLTETYEQY
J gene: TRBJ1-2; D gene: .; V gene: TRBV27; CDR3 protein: ASSLWGSYGYT
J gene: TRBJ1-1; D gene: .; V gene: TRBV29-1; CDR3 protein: SVPGGQNTEAF
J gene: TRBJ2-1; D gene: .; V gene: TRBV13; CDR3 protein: ASSLEEGRNEQF
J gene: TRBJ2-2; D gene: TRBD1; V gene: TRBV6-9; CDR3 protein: ASSSPGTGYTGELF
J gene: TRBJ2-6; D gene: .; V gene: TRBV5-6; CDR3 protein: ASSLGGSEIVLT
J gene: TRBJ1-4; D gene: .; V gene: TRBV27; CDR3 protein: ASSLGGAQKLF
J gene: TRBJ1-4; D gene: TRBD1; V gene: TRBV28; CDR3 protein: ASSLFVGSGGVF
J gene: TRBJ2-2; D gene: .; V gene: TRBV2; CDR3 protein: ASSTSTITGELF
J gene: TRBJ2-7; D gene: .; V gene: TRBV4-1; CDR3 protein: ASSQVWGSFYEQY
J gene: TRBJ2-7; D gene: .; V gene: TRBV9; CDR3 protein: ASSPSGGRAYEQY
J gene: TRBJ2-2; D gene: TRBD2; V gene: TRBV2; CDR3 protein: ASSGQATSGRIGGELF
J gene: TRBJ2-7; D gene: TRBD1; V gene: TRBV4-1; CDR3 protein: ASSPKWTGYTYEQY
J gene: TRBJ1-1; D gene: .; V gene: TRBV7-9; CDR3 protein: ASSPFSSEAF